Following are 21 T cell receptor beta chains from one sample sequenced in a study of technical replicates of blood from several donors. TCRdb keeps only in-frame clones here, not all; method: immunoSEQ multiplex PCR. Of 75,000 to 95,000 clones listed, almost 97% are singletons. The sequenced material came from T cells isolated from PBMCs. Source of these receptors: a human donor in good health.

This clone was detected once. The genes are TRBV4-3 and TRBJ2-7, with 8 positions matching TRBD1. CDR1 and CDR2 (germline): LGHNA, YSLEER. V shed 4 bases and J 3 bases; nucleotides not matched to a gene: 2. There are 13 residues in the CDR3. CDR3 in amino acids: CASSLTGVYEQYF. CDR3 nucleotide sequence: TGCGCCAGCAGCCTGACAGGGGTCTACGAGCAGTACTTC.

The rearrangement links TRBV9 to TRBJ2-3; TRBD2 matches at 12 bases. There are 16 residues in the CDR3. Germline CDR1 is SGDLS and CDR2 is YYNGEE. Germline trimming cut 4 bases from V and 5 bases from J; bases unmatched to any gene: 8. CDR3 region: CASSPRLAGEGDTQYF. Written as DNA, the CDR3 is TGTGCCAGCAGCCCCCGACTAGCGGGAGAGGGAGATACGCAGTATTTT.

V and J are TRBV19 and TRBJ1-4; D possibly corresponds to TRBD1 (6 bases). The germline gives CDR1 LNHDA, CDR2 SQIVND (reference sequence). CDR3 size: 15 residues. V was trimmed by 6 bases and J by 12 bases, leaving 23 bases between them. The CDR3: CASRLQGRGYPQLFF. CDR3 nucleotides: TGTGCCAGTAGACTACAGGGCCGCGGATATCCACAACTGTTTTTT. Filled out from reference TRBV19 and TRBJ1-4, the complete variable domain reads DGGITQSPKYLFRKEGQNVTLSCEQNLNHDAMYWYRQDPGQGLRLIYYSQIVNDFQKGDIAEGYSVSREKKESFPLTVTSAQKNPTAFYLCASRLQGRGYPQLFFGSGTQLSVL.

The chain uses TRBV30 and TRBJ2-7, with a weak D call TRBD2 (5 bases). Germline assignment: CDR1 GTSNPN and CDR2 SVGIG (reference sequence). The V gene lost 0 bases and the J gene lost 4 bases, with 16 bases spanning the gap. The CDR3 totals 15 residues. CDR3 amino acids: CAWSVGSFEEYEQYF. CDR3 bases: TGTGCCTGGAGTGTAGGGAGCTTCGAAGAGTACGAGCAGTACTTC.

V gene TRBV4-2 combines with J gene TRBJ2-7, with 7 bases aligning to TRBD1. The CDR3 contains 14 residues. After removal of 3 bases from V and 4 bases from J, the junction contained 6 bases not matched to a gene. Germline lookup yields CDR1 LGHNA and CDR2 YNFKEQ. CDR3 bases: TGTGCCAGCAGCCATCGACAGGGTTTATACGAGCAGTACTTC. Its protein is CASSHRQGLYEQYF.

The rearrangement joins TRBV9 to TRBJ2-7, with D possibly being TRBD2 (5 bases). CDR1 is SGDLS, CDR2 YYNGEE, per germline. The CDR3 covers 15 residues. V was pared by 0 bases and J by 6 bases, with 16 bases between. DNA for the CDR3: TGTGCCAGCAGCGTAGGTCCTCACTGGGAGTCCGAGCAGTACTTC. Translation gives CASSVGPHWESEQYF.

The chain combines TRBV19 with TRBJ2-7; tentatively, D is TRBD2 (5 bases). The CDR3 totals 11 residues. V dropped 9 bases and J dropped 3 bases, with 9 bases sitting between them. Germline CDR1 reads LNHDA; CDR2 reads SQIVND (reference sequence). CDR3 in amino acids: CASSGIYEQYF. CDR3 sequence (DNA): TGTGCCAGCTCGGGAATCTACGAGCAGTACTTC.

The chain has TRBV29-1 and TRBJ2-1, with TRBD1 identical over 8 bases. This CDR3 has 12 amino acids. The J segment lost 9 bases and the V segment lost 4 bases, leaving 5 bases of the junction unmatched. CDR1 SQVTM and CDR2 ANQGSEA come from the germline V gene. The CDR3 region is CSVVQGVGEQFF. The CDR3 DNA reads TGCAGCGTTGTACAGGGGGTTGGTGAGCAGTTCTTC.

CDR3 coding DNA: TGTGCCAGCAGTTTATCGGGTATCGGGGAGCAGTACTTC. It specifies CASSLSGIGEQYF. The chain carries TRBV27 and TRBJ2-7; D not resolved. This CDR3 is built from 13 residues. V lost 0 bases and J 7 bases, leaving 10 bases between the germline ends. Germline CDR1 is MNHEY and CDR2 is SMNVEV (reference sequence).

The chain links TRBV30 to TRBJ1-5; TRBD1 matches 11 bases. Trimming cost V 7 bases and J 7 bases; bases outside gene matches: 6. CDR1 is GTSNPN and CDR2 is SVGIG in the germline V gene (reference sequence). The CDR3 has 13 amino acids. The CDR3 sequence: CALRTGGWQPQHF. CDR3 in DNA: TGTGCCTTAAGGACAGGGGGCTGGCAGCCCCAGCATTTT. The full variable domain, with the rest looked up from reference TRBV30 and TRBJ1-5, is SQTIHQWPATLVQPVGSPLSLECTVEGTSNPNLYWYRQAAGRGLQLLFYSVGIGQISSEVPQNLSASRPQDRQFILSSKKLLLSDSGFYLCALRTGGWQPQHFGDGTRLSIL.

The CDR3 DNA reads as TGTGCCATCAGTGAGGGGGGACTAGCGGGCTCAAATGAGCAGTTCTTC. Its translation: CAISEGGLAGSNEQFF. The chain combines TRBV10-3 with TRBJ2-1, with 12 bases identical to TRBD2. Germline CDR1 ENHRY, CDR2 SYGVKD. Losses at the gene ends were 2 bases for V and 7 bases for J; bases not matched to a gene: 6. The CDR3 totals 16 residues.

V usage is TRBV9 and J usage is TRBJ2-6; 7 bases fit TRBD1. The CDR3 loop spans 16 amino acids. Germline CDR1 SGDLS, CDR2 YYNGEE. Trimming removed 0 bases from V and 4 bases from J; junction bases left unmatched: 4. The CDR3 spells CASSVGTGVGANVLTF. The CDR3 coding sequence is TGTGCCAGCAGCGTAGGTACAGGGGTGGGGGCCAACGTCCTGACTTTC.

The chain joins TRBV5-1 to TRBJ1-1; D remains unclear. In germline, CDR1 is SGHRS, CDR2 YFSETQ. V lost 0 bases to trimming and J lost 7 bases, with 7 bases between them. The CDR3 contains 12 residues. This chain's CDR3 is CASSLGISEAFF. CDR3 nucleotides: TGCGCCAGCAGCTTGGGTATTAGTGAAGCTTTCTTT.

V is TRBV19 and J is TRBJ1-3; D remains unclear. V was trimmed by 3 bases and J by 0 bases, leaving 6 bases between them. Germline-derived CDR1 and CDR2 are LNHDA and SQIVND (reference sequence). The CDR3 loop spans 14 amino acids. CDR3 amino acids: CASSIGDSGNTIYF. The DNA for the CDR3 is TGTGCCAGTAGTATCGGGGACTCTGGAAACACCATATATTTT.

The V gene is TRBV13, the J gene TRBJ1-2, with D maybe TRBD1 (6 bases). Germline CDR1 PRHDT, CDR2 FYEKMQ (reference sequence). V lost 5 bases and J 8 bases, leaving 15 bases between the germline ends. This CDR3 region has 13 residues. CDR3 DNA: TGTGCCAGCAGCCCGGAGGACAGTAGCGGCTACACCTTC. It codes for CASSPEDSSGYTF. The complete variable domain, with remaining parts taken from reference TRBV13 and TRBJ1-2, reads AAGVIQSPRHLIKEKRETATLKCYPIPRHDTVYWYQQGPGQDPQFLISFYEKMQSDKGSIPDRFSAQQFSDYHSELNMSSLELGDSALYFCASSPEDSSGYTFGSGTRLTVV.

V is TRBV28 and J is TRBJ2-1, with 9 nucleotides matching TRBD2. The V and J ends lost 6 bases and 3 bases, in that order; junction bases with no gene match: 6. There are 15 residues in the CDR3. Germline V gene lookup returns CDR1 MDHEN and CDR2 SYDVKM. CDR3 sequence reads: CASSSGTSYYNEQFF. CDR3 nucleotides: TGTGCCAGCAGCTCCGGGACTAGCTACTACAATGAGCAGTTCTTC. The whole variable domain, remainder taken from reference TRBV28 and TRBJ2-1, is DVKVTQSSRYLVKRTGEKVFLECVQDMDHENMFWYRQDPGLGLRLIYFSYDVKMKEKGDIPEGYSVSREKKERFSLILESASTNQTSMYLCASSSGTSYYNEQFFGPGTRLTVL.

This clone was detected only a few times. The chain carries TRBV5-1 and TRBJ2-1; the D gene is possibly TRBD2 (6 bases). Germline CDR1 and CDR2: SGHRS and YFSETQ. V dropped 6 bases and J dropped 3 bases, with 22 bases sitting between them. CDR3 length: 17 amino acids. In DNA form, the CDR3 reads TGCGCCAGCACCACACACCGATGGCTAGCGAACTACAATGAGCAGTTCTTC. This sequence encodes CASTTHRWLANYNEQFF.

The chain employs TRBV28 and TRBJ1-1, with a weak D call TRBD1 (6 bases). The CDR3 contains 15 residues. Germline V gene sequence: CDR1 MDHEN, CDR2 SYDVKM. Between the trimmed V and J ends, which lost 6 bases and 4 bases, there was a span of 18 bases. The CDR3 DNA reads TGTGCCAGCAGACCTCTACCAGGGGATAGCACTGAAGCTTTCTTT. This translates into CASRPLPGDSTEAFF.

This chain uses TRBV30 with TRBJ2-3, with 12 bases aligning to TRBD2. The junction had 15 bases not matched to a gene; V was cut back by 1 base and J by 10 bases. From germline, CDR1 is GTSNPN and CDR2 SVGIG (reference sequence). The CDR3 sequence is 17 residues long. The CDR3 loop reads CAWSAGLAGGPSGAQYF. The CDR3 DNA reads TGTGCCTGGAGTGCGGGTCTAGCGGGAGGGCCTAGCGGAGCGCAGTATTTT.

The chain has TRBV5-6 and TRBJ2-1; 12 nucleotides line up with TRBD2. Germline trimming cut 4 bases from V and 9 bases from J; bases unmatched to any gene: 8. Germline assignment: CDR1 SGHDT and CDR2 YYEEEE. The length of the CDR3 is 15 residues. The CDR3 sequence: CASSLLAGGAGEQFF. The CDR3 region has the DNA TGTGCCAGCAGCCTCCTAGCGGGAGGGGCCGGTGAGCAGTTCTTC.

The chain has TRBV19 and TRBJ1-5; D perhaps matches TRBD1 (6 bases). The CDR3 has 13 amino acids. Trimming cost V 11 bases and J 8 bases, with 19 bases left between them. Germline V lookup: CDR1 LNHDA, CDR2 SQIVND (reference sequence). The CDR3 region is CASAEGGREPQHF. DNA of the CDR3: TGTGCCTCCGCCGAGGGGGGGCGGGAGCCCCAGCATTTT.